The 26 T cell receptor beta chains in this list originate from one sample, sequenced in a study of cytomegalovirus exposure and HLA in healthy donors. The PCR had 60 Vbeta and 13 Jbeta primers. The data were produced by immunoSEQ multiplex PCR, yet TCRdb's version contains in-frame clones alone and is incomplete. The sample shows around 150,000 clones, 8.9% of them seen only once. The specimen was PBMCs. The source is a woman aged 35 to 49 in good health and CMV-seropositive.

This clone has just a few counts. This chain joins TRBV7-9 and TRBJ1-2, with 7 bases identical to TRBD1. This CDR3 region has 13 residues. V was pared by 4 bases and J by 3 bases, with 2 bases of the junction left unmatched. Germline values: CDR1 SEHNR, CDR2 FQNEAQ (reference sequence). The CDR3 spells CASSSGQHYGYTF. The CDR3 region has the DNA TGTGCCAGCAGCTCGGGACAGCACTATGGCTACACCTTC. The whole variable domain, remainder taken from reference TRBV7-9 and TRBJ1-2, is DTGVSQNPRHKITKRGQNVTFRCDPISEHNRLYWYRQTLGQGPEFLTYFQNEAQLEKSRLLSDRFSAERPKGSFSTLEIQRTEQGDSAMYLCASSSGQHYGYTFGSGTRLTVV.

This rearrangement joins TRBV11-2 to TRBJ1-6; D gene ambiguous. The CDR3 loop spans 16 amino acids. V lost 1 base and J 0 bases, leaving 7 bases between the germline ends. The germline V gene has CDR1 SGHAT and CDR2 FQNNGV. This chain's CDR3 is CASSLVKSSYNSPLHF. The CDR3, as DNA: TGTGCCAGCAGCTTAGTTAAGAGCTCCTATAATTCACCCCTCCACTTT.

This chain connects TRBV4-1 to TRBJ2-7; D gene ambiguous. Trimming removed 3 bases from V and 4 bases from J, with 10 bases in between. Germline CDR1 reads MGHRA; CDR2 reads YSYEKL. This CDR3 comprises 13 residues. CDR3 nucleotide sequence: TGCGCCAGCAGCCAGGAGTCGTGGTACGAGCAGTACTTC. It encodes CASSQESWYEQYF.

This clone has more than one count but fewer than ten. The chain recombines TRBV5-1 with TRBJ2-1; D gene uncertain. Germline V gene sequence: CDR1 SGHRS, CDR2 YFSETQ. The V end lost 0 bases, the J end lost 10 bases, and 8 bases lay between the germline ends. The CDR3 covers 12 residues. The CDR3 protein is CASSLAEAEQFF. The DNA for the CDR3 is TGCGCCAGCAGCTTGGCCGAGGCAGAGCAGTTCTTC.

The table lists this clone with a few counts. The J gene is TRBJ2-3, the V gene TRBV5-4; a possible D gene is TRBD1 (6 bases). The CDR3 is made up of 16 amino acids. V lost 3 bases to trimming and J lost 1 base, with 15 bases between them. Germline loops: CDR1 SGHNT, CDR2 YYREEE (reference sequence). This chain's CDR3 is CASSSTGSRGTDTQYF. As DNA, the CDR3 is TGTGCCAGCAGCTCGACAGGATCGAGGGGCACAGATACGCAGTATTTT. Drawing the rest from reference TRBV5-4 and TRBJ2-3, the complete variable domain is ETGVTQSPTHLIKTRGQQVTLRCSSQSGHNTVSWYQQALGQGPQFIFQYYREEENGRGNFPPRFSGLQFPNYSSELNVNALELDDSALYLCASSSTGSRGTDTQYFGPGTRLTVL.

This clone appeared a few times. The chain employs TRBV5-4 and TRBJ2-1, with 9 bases fitting TRBD1. This CDR3 comprises 15 residues. The V segment lost 3 bases and the J segment 8 bases; nucleotides outside the gene matches: 9. Per germline, CDR1 SGHNT and CDR2 YYREEE (reference sequence). CDR3 nucleotides: TGTGCCAGCAGCTATACAGGGGGCTTTGGCGATGAGCAGTTCTTC. Residues: CASSYTGGFGDEQFF.

This clone was seen a few times. This chain links TRBV5-1 with TRBJ1-2; D remains unclear. This CDR3 region has 16 residues. Trimming took off 4 bases at V and 7 bases at J, with 23 bases between the two ends. The germline V gene has CDR1 SGHRS and CDR2 YFSETQ. The CDR3 sequence is CASSIGSGSGSGGYTF. In nucleotides, the CDR3 is TGCGCCAGCAGCATTGGTTCCGGATCAGGTTCCGGTGGCTACACCTTC.

A few counts support this clone. The CDR3 here is CASSLGAGEGNTIYF. The CDR3 DNA follows: TGCGCCAGCAGCTTGGGGGCAGGGGAAGGAAACACCATATATTTT. V gene TRBV5-1 combines with J gene TRBJ1-3; a weak D match, TRBD1 (6 bases). This CDR3 region has 15 residues. Germline CDR1 is SGHRS and CDR2 is YFSETQ. Trimming took 0 bases from V and 4 from J, leaving 11 bases between them.

The chain employs TRBV7-9 and TRBJ2-7; 9 bases line up with TRBD1. The junction had 3 bases not matched to a gene; V was cut back by 4 bases and J by 2 bases. In germline, CDR1 is SEHNR, CDR2 FQNEAQ (reference sequence). The length of the CDR3 is 14 residues. Here the CDR3 reads CASSSGQGPYEQYF. CDR3 nucleotides: TGTGCCAGCAGCTCTGGACAGGGGCCCTACGAGCAGTACTTC.

This sequence joins TRBV7-9 and TRBJ2-5, with D perhaps matching TRBD1 (6 bases). CDR1 and CDR2 from the germline V gene are SEHNR and FQNEAQ (reference sequence). The CDR3 covers 15 residues. Between the trimmed V and J ends, which lost 1 base and 2 bases, there was a span of 11 bases. CDR3 DNA sequence: TGTGCCAGCAGCTTAGGTACAGGGAATCAAGAGACCCAGTACTTC. It encodes CASSLGTGNQETQYF.

The genes are TRBV27 and TRBJ2-7, with 7 bases fitting TRBD2. The V gene end was trimmed by 2 bases and the J gene end by 3 bases; junction bases not matched to a gene: 10. CDR3 length: 16 amino acids. The germline CDR1 and CDR2 sequences are MNHEY and SMNVEV (reference sequence). The CDR3 sequence: CASSLNPSGALYEQYF. CDR3 DNA sequence: TGTGCCAGCAGTTTAAACCCCAGCGGGGCACTCTACGAGCAGTACTTC.

This chain joins TRBV7-8 and TRBJ2-7, with TRBD2 matching 10 bases. CDR3 length: 17 amino acids. Germline trimming cut 0 bases from V and 1 base from J; bases unmatched to any gene: 6. Germline V lookup: CDR1 SGHVS, CDR2 FQNEAQ. The CDR3 DNA reads as TGTGCCAGCAGCTTAGCGTCTAGCGGGGGTGGTTCCTACGAGCAGTACTTC. Translation gives CASSLASSGGGSYEQYF.

This chain uses TRBV6-5 with TRBJ1-1, with D possibly matching TRBD1 (6 bases). Trimming stripped 6 bases from V and 1 base from J, with 15 bases between. The CDR3 totals 15 residues. Germline CDR1 reads MNHEY; CDR2 reads SVGAGI. The CDR3 sequence: CASSTDRTANTEAFF. CDR3 in DNA: TGTGCCAGCAGCACCGACAGGACGGCGAACACTGAAGCTTTCTTT.

This clone has more than one count but fewer than ten. The chain couples TRBV5-1 to TRBJ2-1, with 8 bases fitting TRBD2. This CDR3 has 15 residues. V lost 4 bases to trimming and J lost 1 base; unmatched junction nucleotides: 4. Germline V gene sequence: CDR1 SGHRS, CDR2 YFSETQ. CDR3 bases: TGCGCCAGCAGCCGGGCGGGGGGTTCCTACAATGAGCAGTTCTTC. Translating gives CASSRAGGSYNEQFF. The full variable domain, its missing parts supplied by reference TRBV5-1 and TRBJ2-1, is KAGVTQTPRYLIKTRGQQVTLSCSPISGHRSVSWYQQTPGQGLQFLFEYFSETQRNKGNFPGRFSGRQFSNSRSEMNVSTLELGDSALYLCASSRAGGSYNEQFFGPGTRLTVL.

A few counts support this clone. The rearrangement links TRBV14 to TRBJ1-2; 10 bases map to TRBD1. The CDR3 is 16 amino acids. V lost 3 bases to trimming and J lost 5 bases; unmatched junction nucleotides: 9. CDR1 SGHDN and CDR2 FVKESK come from the germline V gene. The CDR3 region has the DNA TGTGCCAGCAGCCAGGCCGGGACAGGGGTTGGGTATGGCTACACCTTC. Amino acid sequence: CASSQAGTGVGYGYTF.

The chain is built from TRBV6-1 and TRBJ1-2, with D unresolved. The germline V gene has CDR1 MNHNS and CDR2 SASEGT. The V gene lost 6 bases and the J gene lost 6 bases, with 17 bases spanning the gap. This CDR3 is 14 amino acids long. In DNA form, the CDR3 reads TGTGCCAGCAGCCCCTCGATCCTACCACATGGCTACACCTTC. Residues: CASSPSILPHGYTF.

The chain uses TRBV7-9 and TRBJ2-5; TRBD1 matches at 11 bases. Germline V gives CDR1 SEHNR, CDR2 FQNEAQ (reference sequence). The CDR3 totals 15 residues. The V and J ends lost 3 bases and 5 bases, in that order; junction bases with no gene match: 5. CDR3 region: CASSFWTGGEETQYF. CDR3 sequence (DNA): TGTGCCAGCAGCTTCTGGACAGGGGGCGAGGAGACCCAGTACTTC.

The chain uses TRBV6-5 and TRBJ2-7; no firm D call. The CDR3 is 15 residues long. V was shortened by 2 bases and J by 2 bases, with 13 bases between the two germline ends. Germline V gene data show CDR1 as MNHEY and CDR2 as SVGAGI. Written as DNA, the CDR3 is TGTGCCAGCAGTTACGCTGCCGGAGAAGCCTACGAGCAGTACTTC. It codes for CASSYAAGEAYEQYF.

The chain couples TRBV6-1 to TRBJ2-3; 7 bases are a match to TRBD2. The trim removed 6 bases at V and 3 bases at J, leaving 9 bases unmatched. The germline gives CDR1 MNHNS, CDR2 SASEGT. The CDR3 sequence is 15 residues long. This chain's CDR3 is CASSADPGGTDTQYF. For the CDR3, the DNA is TGTGCCAGCAGCGCAGACCCCGGGGGGACAGATACGCAGTATTTT.

This clone was seen a handful of times. V is TRBV6-5 and J is TRBJ2-5; TRBD2 aligns across 13 bases. TRBJ2-7 explains the end of the DNA better; the J call may be wrong. This CDR3 has 15 amino acids. CDR1 is MNHEY, CDR2 SVGAGI, per germline. In DNA form, the CDR3 reads TGTGCCAGCAGACCCGGGACTAGCGGGGCGTACGAGCAGTACTTC. Encoded protein: CASRPGTSGAYEQYF.

This clone was seen more than once but under ten times. The chain is built from TRBV6-5 and TRBJ1-1; D is perhaps TRBD1 (5 bases). The CDR3 is 13 amino acids. V lost 2 bases, J lost 4 bases, and 8 bases lay in between. CDR1 and CDR2 (germline): MNHEY, SVGAGI. CDR3 sequence reads: CASSYKGATEAFF. CDR3 nucleotide sequence: TGTGCCAGCAGTTACAAAGGGGCCACTGAAGCTTTCTTT.

The chain has TRBV10-3 and TRBJ2-3; TRBD1 agrees at 7 bases. The CDR3 spans 14 residues. Germline loops: CDR1 ENHRY, CDR2 SYGVKD. With 5 bases clipped from V and 4 bases from J, the junction kept 6 bases outside the gene matches. CDR3: CAISRSGGPDTQYF. The DNA of the CDR3 is TGTGCCATCAGTAGGTCAGGGGGTCCAGATACGCAGTATTTT.

V usage is TRBV27 and J usage is TRBJ2-7; 9 nucleotides agree with TRBD2. The germline gives CDR1 MNHEY, CDR2 SMNVEV (reference sequence). CDR3 length: 14 residues. J was trimmed by 4 bases and V by 2 bases; bases with no gene match: 3. Here the CDR3 DNA reads TGTGCCAGCAGTTTAGCGGGGGGGCCATACGAGCAGTACTTC. Amino acid sequence: CASSLAGGPYEQYF.

In this sample, this clone turned up a few times. The J gene is TRBJ2-3, the V gene TRBV5-1; 9 bases line up with TRBD2. The ends lost 5 bases at V and 0 bases at J; junction bases unmatched: 4. Germline CDR1 and CDR2: SGHRS and YFSETQ. The CDR3 has 15 residues. The CDR3 is CASRLTSGSTDTQYF. The CDR3 DNA reads TGCGCCAGCAGGCTAACTAGCGGGAGCACAGATACGCAGTATTTT.

The chain links TRBV6-6 to TRBJ2-2; the D gene is possibly TRBD1 (6 bases). The CDR3 covers 12 residues. Trimming shortened V by 6 bases and J by 9 bases, and 11 bases separated the two germline ends. CDR1 and CDR2 from the germline V gene are MNHNY and SVGAGI (reference sequence). The CDR3 nucleotides read TGTGCCAGCAGCCCAGGGGCGAGGGAGCTGTTTTTT. Translated: CASSPGARELFF.

This clone was detected a few times. The V and J genes are TRBV19 and TRBJ1-2, with D unresolved. The CDR3 contains 14 residues. The V and J ends lost 6 bases and 2 bases respectively, with 13 bases between them. Germline V gene data show CDR1 as LNHDA and CDR2 as SQIVND (reference sequence). The DNA for the CDR3 is TGTGCCAGTAGAACTAGTTTCGGCAACTATGGCTACACCTTC. Its translation: CASRTSFGNYGYTF.